This T cell receptor beta chain was sequenced in a study of blood T cells in healthy people across ages. Study summary: Capturing about one barcoded beta molecule per two T cells was achieved by template switching.

Study-wide points: Diversity was higher, and naive CD4+ cells more numerous, in long-lived donors than in aged donors.

Notes on this clonotype: No antigen is known for it.

V gave up 2 bases and J gave up 4 bases; unmatched junction bases: 4. In germline, CDR1 is MNHNS, CDR2 SASEGT. The CDR3 extends over 15 amino acids. Next came a second PCR, run for roughly 6 to 11 cycles, which used a sample-barcoded 5' primer along with a J-beta primer mix. Each cDNA molecule was tagged by a template-switch adaptor that had 12 random nucleotides. TCRdb reanalysed the 5' RACE reads using MiXCR and keeps one entry per CDR3 protein. The sample has over 1,300,000 distinct CDR3 sequences, 55% to 75% seen once. This chain links TRBV6-1 with TRBJ1-2; 10 nucleotides align to TRBD1. The sample taken for sequencing was blood. The TCR originated in a man between 18 and 35 years old in good health. The CDR3 coding sequence is TGTGCCAGCAGTGAACAGCGACAGGGGGCCTATGGCTACACCTTC. This gives the protein CASSEQRQGAYGYTF.